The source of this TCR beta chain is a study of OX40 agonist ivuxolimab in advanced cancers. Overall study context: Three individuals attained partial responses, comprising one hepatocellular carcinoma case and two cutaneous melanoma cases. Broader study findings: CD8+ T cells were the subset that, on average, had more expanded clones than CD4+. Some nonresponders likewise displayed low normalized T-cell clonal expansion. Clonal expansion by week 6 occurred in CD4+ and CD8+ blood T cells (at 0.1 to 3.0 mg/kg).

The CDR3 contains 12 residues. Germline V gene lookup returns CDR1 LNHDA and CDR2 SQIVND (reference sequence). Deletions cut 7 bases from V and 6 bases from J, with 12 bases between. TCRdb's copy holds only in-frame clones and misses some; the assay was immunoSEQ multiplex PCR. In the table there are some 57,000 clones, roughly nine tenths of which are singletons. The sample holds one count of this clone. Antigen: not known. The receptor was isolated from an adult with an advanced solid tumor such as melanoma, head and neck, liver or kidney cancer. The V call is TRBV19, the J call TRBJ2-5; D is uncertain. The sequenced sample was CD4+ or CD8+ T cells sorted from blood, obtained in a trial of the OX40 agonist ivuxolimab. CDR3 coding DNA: TGTGCCAGTACCCCGGATAGGAAGACCCAGTACTTC. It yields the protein CASTPDRKTQYF.